This T cell receptor beta chain was documented in a study of cytomegalovirus exposure and HLA in healthy donors. Study outcomes and limitations: A later analysis linked fewer than 20,000 TCR beta sequences to HLA alleles at 0.05 false discovery rate. When the data were analyzed later, several of the most significant clusters appeared to be linked to common viral pathogens.

V lost 5 bases and J lost 0, with 11 bases in between. The CDR3 loop spans 15 amino acids. Germline lookup yields CDR1 PRHDT and CDR2 FYEKMQ (reference sequence). This clone was detected a few times. The antigen is not known. The PCR contained 60 Vbeta and 13 Jbeta primers. Profiling relied on immunoSEQ multiplex PCR, and the TCRdb table lists in-frame clones only, not all of them. Of 100,000 or so clones detected, approximately 14% appear once; the ten largest clones hold 0.83%. Sample: PBMCs. This TCR was recovered from a female donor in good health and CMV-seronegative. The chain combines TRBV13 with TRBJ1-5; maybe TRBD1 (5 bases). The CDR3 nucleotides are TGTGCCAGCAGCATCGGACACGTTAGCAATCAGCCCCAGCATTTT. Residues: CASSIGHVSNQPQHF.